A single sample is the source of the 26 T cell receptor beta chains below, sequenced in a study of blood T cell repertoires in COVID-19. Assay: immunoSEQ multiplex PCR; the TCRdb copy retains only in-frame clones and omits some. The sample records more than 250,000 clones, approximately 87% being singletons. Material: PBMCs or T cells enriched from blood (not recorded which). The receptors were gathered from a woman in her thirties who had recovered from COVID-19.

The V gene is TRBV19, the J gene TRBJ2-1; the match to TRBD2 covers 14 bases. The CDR3 consists of 15 residues. The trim removed 3 bases at V and 6 bases at J, leaving 1 base unmatched. Germline V CDR1 and CDR2: LNHDA, SQIVND (reference sequence). CDR3 bases: TGTGCCAGTAGTATCGGGACTAGCGGGGGCAATGAGCAGTTCTTC. Amino acid sequence: CASSIGTSGGNEQFF.

The chain recombines TRBV4-3 with TRBJ1-5, with TRBD1 identical over 7 bases. This CDR3 is built from 15 residues. Germline CDR1 and CDR2: LGHNA and YSLEER. With 2 bases clipped from V and 8 bases from J, the junction kept 9 bases outside the gene matches. The CDR3: CASSQSDRPREPQHF. For the CDR3, the DNA is TGCGCCAGCAGCCAATCGGACAGGCCACGGGAGCCCCAGCATTTT.

V is TRBV5-6 and J is TRBJ2-2; 8 bases agree with TRBD2. The CDR3 spans 15 residues. The trim removed 5 bases at V and 5 bases at J, leaving 8 bases unmatched. The germline gives CDR1 SGHDT, CDR2 YYEEEE. The CDR3 bases are TGTGCCAGCAGTCGCGGGGGGATGAGGACCGGGGAGCTGTTTTTT. It translates to CASSRGGMRTGELFF.

The chain is built from TRBV5-4 and TRBJ2-7; 9 nucleotides agree with TRBD1. J lost 7 bases, V lost 3 bases, and 5 bases had no gene match. The CDR3 spans 13 residues. Germline lookup yields CDR1 SGHNT and CDR2 YYREEE (reference sequence). CDR3 bases: TGTGCCAGCAGCTCATACAGGGGGCAAGAGCAGTACTTC. Translation: CASSSYRGQEQYF.

The rearrangement links TRBV19 to TRBJ1-5, with TRBD1 matching 7 bases. Germline CDR1 LNHDA, CDR2 SQIVND (reference sequence). The CDR3 consists of 16 residues. The junction had 7 bases not matched to a gene; V was cut back by 5 bases and J by 0 bases. CDR3 loop: CASSGQEPYSNQPQHF. CDR3 bases: TGTGCCAGTAGTGGACAGGAACCATATAGCAATCAGCCCCAGCATTTT.

This rearrangement joins TRBV7-2 to TRBJ2-3; 10 nucleotides line up with TRBD2. Per the germline V gene, CDR1 is SGHTA and CDR2 is FQGNSA. Germline trimming cut 4 bases from V and 6 bases from J; bases unmatched to any gene: 10. The CDR3 has 16 residues. The CDR3 DNA reads as TGTGCCAGCAGCTACAGACGAACTAGCGGGGTGGATACGCAGTATTTT. Translating it yields CASSYRRTSGVDTQYF.

The chain joins TRBV7-2 to TRBJ2-7, with D perhaps matching TRBD1 (6 bases). Trimming took 7 bases from V and 5 from J, leaving 21 bases between them. The CDR3 is 15 amino acids. The germline CDR1 and CDR2 sequences are SGHTA and FQGNSA. The CDR3 nucleotides are TGTGCCAGCACCTTCAGGGGAGCCAGGGTAGACGAGCAGTACTTC. This codes for CASTFRGARVDEQYF.

The chain carries TRBV6-5 and TRBJ2-1; 10 bases line up with TRBD1. The CDR3 covers 14 residues. Germline CDR1 MNHEY, CDR2 SVGAGI. The J segment lost 3 bases and the V segment lost 6 bases, leaving 2 bases of the junction unmatched. As DNA, the CDR3 is TGTGCCAGCAGGGGGACAGGGGACTACAATGAGCAGTTCTTC. This codes for CASRGTGDYNEQFF.

This chain connects TRBV19 to TRBJ1-2, with D possibly being TRBD1 (5 bases). The CDR3 is 15 amino acids. Germline CDR1 LNHDA, CDR2 SQIVND (reference sequence). The V gene lost 7 bases and the J gene lost 4 bases, with 19 bases spanning the gap. The CDR3 loop reads CASNPAGMNAYGYTF. The CDR3 region has the DNA TGTGCCAGTAACCCAGCAGGGATGAACGCCTATGGCTACACCTTC.

This clone came up a few times. V is TRBV5-4 and J is TRBJ1-1; a weak D match, TRBD1 (5 bases). Looked up from germline, CDR1 is SGHNT and CDR2 is YYREEE (reference sequence). This CDR3 has 11 amino acids. V was pared by 4 bases and J by 11 bases, with 12 bases between. The CDR3 DNA reads as TGTGCCAGCAGCGATCAGGGTTGGGCTTTCTTT. It specifies CASSDQGWAFF. Drawing the rest from reference TRBV5-4 and TRBJ1-1, the complete variable domain is ETGVTQSPTHLIKTRGQQVTLRCSSQSGHNTVSWYQQALGQGPQFIFQYYREEENGRGNFPPRFSGLQFPNYSSELNVNALELDDSALYLCASSDQGWAFFGQGTRLTVV.

This chain uses TRBV2 with TRBJ1-6; 8 nucleotides align to TRBD1. The CDR3 totals 15 residues. Germline values: CDR1 SNHLY, CDR2 FYNNEI. After removal of 5 bases from V and 5 bases from J, the junction contained 5 bases not matched to a gene. CDR3 amino acids: CASSRGQGDNSPLHF. In DNA form, the CDR3 reads TGTGCCAGCAGTAGAGGACAGGGTGATAATTCACCCCTCCACTTT.

This clone was seen more than once but under ten times. The genes are TRBV28 and TRBJ1-5; 10 nucleotides agree with TRBD1. CDR3 length: 15 amino acids. After removal of 4 bases from V and 5 bases from J, the junction contained 5 bases not matched to a gene. Germline CDR1 and CDR2: MDHEN and SYDVKM. The CDR3 coding sequence is TGTGCCAGCAGTTCCCTGACAGGGGGCGATCAGCCCCAGCATTTT. As protein: CASSSLTGGDQPQHF.

The chain uses TRBV18 and TRBJ2-2; D gene uncertain. Germline CDR1 and CDR2: KGHSH and LQKENI. V gave up 3 bases and J gave up 7 bases, with 6 bases separating them. The CDR3 is 12 amino acids. This CDR3 is CASSPRGGELFF. Written as DNA, the CDR3 is TGTGCCAGCTCACCCCGAGGCGGGGAGCTGTTTTTT.

The chain carries TRBV19 and TRBJ2-5; no clear D gene. The CDR3 has 12 amino acids. Germline values: CDR1 LNHDA, CDR2 SQIVND (reference sequence). Deletions cut 5 bases from V and 4 bases from J, with 8 bases between. The CDR3 loop reads CASSRQRETQYF. CDR3 nucleotide sequence: TGTGCCAGTAGTCGTCAGCGAGAGACCCAGTACTTC.

About this clone: Other DNA sequences from this sample encode an identical CDR3 as well. This chain uses TRBV19 with TRBJ1-5, with D maybe TRBD1 (5 bases). From germline, CDR1 is LNHDA and CDR2 SQIVND (reference sequence). Between the trimmed V and J ends, which lost 7 bases and 1 base, there was a span of 11 bases. The CDR3 sequence is 14 residues long. CDR3 DNA sequence: TGTGCCAGTACCCACGGGGGAAGCAATCAGCCCCAGCATTTT. It specifies CASTHGGSNQPQHF.

The chain has TRBV19 and TRBJ1-1, with D unresolved. The CDR3 is made up of 11 amino acids. Germline-derived CDR1 and CDR2 are LNHDA and SQIVND (reference sequence). Trimming left V 5 bases short and J 5 bases short, with 6 bases between. The CDR3 coding sequence is TGTGCCAGTAGTGCACTAACTGAAGCTTTCTTT. Its translation is CASSALTEAFF.

The rearrangement joins TRBV4-1 to TRBJ2-5; D is unclear. The ends were cut back, 5 bases at V and 3 bases at J, with 10 bases in the middle. Germline CDR1 MGHRA, CDR2 YSYEKL. This CDR3 is 13 amino acids long. CDR3 coding DNA: TGCGCCAGCAGCATACGACTCGAAGAGACCCAGTACTTC. Protein product: CASSIRLEETQYF.

The V call is TRBV25-1, the J call TRBJ1-6; 7 positions agree with TRBD1. The CDR3 consists of 14 residues. Germline assignment: CDR1 MGHDK and CDR2 SYGVNS. Trimming cost V 4 bases and J 8 bases; bases outside gene matches: 5. The CDR3 DNA is TGTGCCAGCAGTGGACAGGGTGGAGATTCACCCCTCCACTTT. Translation gives CASSGQGGDSPLHF.

The chain couples TRBV5-1 to TRBJ1-6; tentatively, D is TRBD1 (6 bases). Germline CDR1 and CDR2: SGHRS and YFSETQ. This CDR3 comprises 14 residues. The V and J ends lost 4 bases and 5 bases respectively, with 10 bases between them. The CDR3 bases are TGCGCCAGCAGCGTGGACAGTAATAATTCACCCCTCCACTTT. It codes for CASSVDSNNSPLHF.

The V and J genes are TRBV6-5 and TRBJ1-6; D gene uncertain. This CDR3 is 14 amino acids long. The germline V gene encodes CDR1 MNHEY and CDR2 SVGAGI. V lost 8 bases to trimming and J lost 5 bases, with 13 bases between them. The CDR3 spells CASWAVLDNSPLHF. CDR3 in DNA: TGTGCCAGCTGGGCCGTGCTGGATAATTCACCCCTCCACTTT.

The gene calls are TRBV20-1 and TRBJ1-1; no clear D gene. CDR1 is DFQATT, CDR2 SNEGSKA, per germline (reference sequence). Between the trimmed V and J ends, which lost 7 bases and 2 bases, there was a span of 8 bases. This CDR3 region has 11 residues. CDR3 nucleotide sequence: TGCAGTGTACAGCTAAACACTGAAGCTTTCTTT. It encodes CSVQLNTEAFF.

V gene TRBV9 combines with J gene TRBJ1-4; TRBD1 might be the D (5 bases). Between the trimmed V and J ends, which lost 2 bases and 8 bases, there was a span of 16 bases. The CDR3 runs to 15 residues. Germline loops: CDR1 SGDLS, CDR2 YYNGEE. This CDR3 is CASSVSGRGDEKLFF. The DNA for the CDR3 is TGTGCCAGCAGCGTTAGCGGCCGAGGGGACGAAAAACTGTTTTTT.

This chain links TRBV7-2 with TRBJ1-3; a weak D match, TRBD1 (6 bases). CDR3 length: 16 amino acids. Germline-derived CDR1 and CDR2 are SGHTA and FQGNSA. Trimming took 1 base from V and 0 from J, leaving 10 bases between them. The CDR3 sequence is CASSLGGGFSGNTIYF. The DNA of the CDR3 is TGTGCCAGCAGCTTAGGAGGGGGTTTCTCTGGAAACACCATATATTTT. The full variable domain, its missing parts supplied by reference TRBV7-2 and TRBJ1-3, is GAGVSQSPSNKVTEKGKDVELRCDPISGHTALYWYRQSLGQGLEFLIYFQGNSAPDKSGLPSDRFSAERTGGSVSTLTIQRTQQEDSAVYLCASSLGGGFSGNTIYFGEGSWLTVV.

The rearrangement joins TRBV7-9 to TRBJ1-1, with no clear D. The CDR3 sequence is 17 residues long. Trimming took off 1 base at V and 6 bases at J, with 21 bases between the two ends. The germline V gene encodes CDR1 SEHNR and CDR2 FQNEAQ (reference sequence). CDR3: CASSLDSLREHLAEAFF. The DNA for the CDR3 is TGTGCCAGCAGCTTAGATTCTCTCCGGGAGCACCTCGCTGAAGCTTTCTTT.

J is TRBJ2-3 and V is TRBV27, with D tentatively TRBD1 (5 bases). The CDR3 is made up of 14 amino acids. Deletions cut 5 bases from V and 0 bases from J, with 9 bases between. Looked up from germline, CDR1 is MNHEY and CDR2 is SMNVEV (reference sequence). The CDR3 bases are TGTGCCAGCAGTCCAGGGCCGAGCACAGATACGCAGTATTTT. Its translation: CASSPGPSTDTQYF.

This clone has just a few counts. The chain uses TRBV2 and TRBJ1-5, with a weak D call TRBD1 (5 bases). CDR1 and CDR2 from the germline V gene are SNHLY and FYNNEI. This CDR3 is built from 15 residues. The V end lost 2 bases, the J end lost 11 bases, and 19 bases lay between the germline ends. The chain's CDR3 is CASSETGLLRQAQHF. CDR3 in DNA: TGTGCCAGCAGTGAAACGGGACTACTCCGCCAGGCCCAGCATTTT.